This T cell receptor beta chain was recorded in a study of T cell responses to AZD1222 COVID-19 vaccine. Overall study: Second-dose intervals of approximately 4 or approximately 12 weeks were pooled. Notes on the study in general: The sample set comprised mostly white British donors with more females, and clonal diversity was possibly underestimated. Seropositivity was recorded at baseline in only a handful of AZD1222 recipients. There were vaccine-associated CD4 TCRs across spike, dominant at 160-218 and 743-854.

Clones were sequenced by immunoSEQ multiplex PCR, and TCRdb holds only the in-frame ones, with some missing. The sample yields about 96,000 clones, almost 90% seen once. The CDR3 is 15 amino acids. V gave up 6 bases and J gave up 3 bases; unmatched junction bases: 6. Germline loops: CDR1 LNHDA, CDR2 SQIVND (reference sequence). Points on this clone: The antigen remains undetermined.

The sequence was obtained from an adult in good health. The chain joins TRBV19 to TRBJ2-1; 9 nucleotides line up with TRBD1. The sample in question was peripheral blood, obtained on day 0 of AZD1222 vaccination. CDR3 coding DNA: TGTGCCAGTAGCCCCCGGACAGGGGTCTACAATGAGCAGTTCTTC. It codes for CASSPRTGVYNEQFF. Based on the CDR3 plus reference TRBV19 and TRBJ2-1, the full variable domain is DGGITQSPKYLFRKEGQNVTLSCEQNLNHDAMYWYRQDPGQGLRLIYYSQIVNDFQKGDIAEGYSVSREKKESFPLTVTSAQKNPTAFYLCASSPRTGVYNEQFFGPGTRLTVL.